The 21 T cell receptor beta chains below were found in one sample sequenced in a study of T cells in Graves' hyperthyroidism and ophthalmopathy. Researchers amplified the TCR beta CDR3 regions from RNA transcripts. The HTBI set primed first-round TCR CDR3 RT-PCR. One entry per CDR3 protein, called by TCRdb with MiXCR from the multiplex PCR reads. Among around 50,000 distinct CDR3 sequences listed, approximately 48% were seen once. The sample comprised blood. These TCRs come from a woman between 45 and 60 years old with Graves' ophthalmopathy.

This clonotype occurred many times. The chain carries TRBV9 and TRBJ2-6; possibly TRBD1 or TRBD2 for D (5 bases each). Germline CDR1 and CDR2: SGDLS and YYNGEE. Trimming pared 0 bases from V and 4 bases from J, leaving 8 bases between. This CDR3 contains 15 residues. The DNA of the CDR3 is TGTGCCAGCAGCGTAGGAGGGGTCGGGGCCAACGTCCTGACTTTC. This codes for CASSVGGVGANVLTF.

The CDR3 reads CSAITGRGYTF. For the CDR3, the DNA is TGCAGCGCTATAACAGGGAGAGGCTACACCTTC. The J gene is TRBJ1-2, the V gene TRBV29-1; perhaps TRBD1 as D (6 bases). V shed 7 bases and J shed 8 bases, with 14 bases lying between them. CDR3 length: 11 amino acids. The germline gives CDR1 SQVTM, CDR2 ANQGSEA.

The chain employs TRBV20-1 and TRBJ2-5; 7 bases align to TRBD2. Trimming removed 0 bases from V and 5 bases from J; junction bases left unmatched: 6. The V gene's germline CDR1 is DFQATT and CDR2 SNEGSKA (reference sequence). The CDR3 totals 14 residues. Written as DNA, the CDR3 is TGCAGTGCTAGAGATATTCCGGGAGGCGAGACCCAGTACTTC. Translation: CSARDIPGGETQYF.

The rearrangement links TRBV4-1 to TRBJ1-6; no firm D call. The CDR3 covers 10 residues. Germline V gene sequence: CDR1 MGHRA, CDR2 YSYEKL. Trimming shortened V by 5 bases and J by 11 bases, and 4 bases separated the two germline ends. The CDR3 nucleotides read TGCGCCAGCAGCGCCCCACCCCTCCACTTT. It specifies CASSAPPLHF.

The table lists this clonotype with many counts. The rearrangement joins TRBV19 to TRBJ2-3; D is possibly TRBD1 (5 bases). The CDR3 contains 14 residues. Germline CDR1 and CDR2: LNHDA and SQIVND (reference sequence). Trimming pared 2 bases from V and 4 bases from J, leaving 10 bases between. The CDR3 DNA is TGTGCCAGTAGTATACGTTCAGGGCCAGATACGCAGTATTTT. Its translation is CASSIRSGPDTQYF.

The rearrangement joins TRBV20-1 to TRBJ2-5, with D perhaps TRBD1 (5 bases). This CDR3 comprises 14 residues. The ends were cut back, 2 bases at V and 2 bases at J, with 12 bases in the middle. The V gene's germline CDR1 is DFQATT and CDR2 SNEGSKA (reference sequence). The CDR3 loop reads CSARQGALQETQYF. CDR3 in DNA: TGCAGTGCTAGACAGGGTGCCCTTCAAGAGACCCAGTACTTC.

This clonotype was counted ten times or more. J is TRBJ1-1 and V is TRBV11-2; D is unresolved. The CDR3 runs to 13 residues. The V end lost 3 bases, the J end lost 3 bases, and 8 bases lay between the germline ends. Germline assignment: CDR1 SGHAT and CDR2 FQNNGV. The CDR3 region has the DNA TGTGCCAGCAGCTTGCGGGAAGACACTGAAGCTTTCTTT. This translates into CASSLREDTEAFF.

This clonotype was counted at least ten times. This CDR3 is CSAITLGQGSEQFF. CDR3 DNA: TGCAGTGCAATCACCCTGGGACAGGGTAGTGAGCAGTTCTTC. The chain uses TRBV20-1 and TRBJ2-1; 9 bases match TRBD1. This CDR3 region has 14 residues. Per germline, CDR1 DFQATT and CDR2 SNEGSKA (reference sequence). With V trimmed by 6 bases and J by 9 bases, 12 bases remained unmatched.

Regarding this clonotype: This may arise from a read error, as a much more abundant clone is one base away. This CDR3 is CSAGAPYSYEQFF. The CDR3 DNA follows: TGCAGTGCTGGCGCCCCTTACTCCTACGAGCAGTTCTTC. The gene calls are TRBV20-1 and TRBJ2-1; no clear D gene. Per germline, CDR1 DFQATT and CDR2 SNEGSKA (reference sequence). The CDR3 loop spans 13 amino acids. Trimming removed 5 bases at V and 10 bases at J, with 18 bases between.

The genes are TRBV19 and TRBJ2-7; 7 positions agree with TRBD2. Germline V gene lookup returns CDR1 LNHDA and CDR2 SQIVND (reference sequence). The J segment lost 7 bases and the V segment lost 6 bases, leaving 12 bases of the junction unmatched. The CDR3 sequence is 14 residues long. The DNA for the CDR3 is TGTGCCAGTAGCGGACTAGGAGGGGAGGGGGAGCAGTACTTC. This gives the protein CASSGLGGEGEQYF.

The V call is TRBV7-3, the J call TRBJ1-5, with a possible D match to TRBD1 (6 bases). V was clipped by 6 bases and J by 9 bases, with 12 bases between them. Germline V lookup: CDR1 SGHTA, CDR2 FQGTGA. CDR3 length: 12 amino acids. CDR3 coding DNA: TGTGCCAGCAGGTCTTACAGGGTGCCCCAGCATTTT. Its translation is CASRSYRVPQHF.

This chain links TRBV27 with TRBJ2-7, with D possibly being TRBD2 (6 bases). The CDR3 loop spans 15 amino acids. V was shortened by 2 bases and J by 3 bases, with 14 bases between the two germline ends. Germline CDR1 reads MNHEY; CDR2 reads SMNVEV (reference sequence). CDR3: CASSLELASYYEQYF. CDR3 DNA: TGTGCCAGCAGTTTAGAACTAGCAAGTTACTACGAGCAGTACTTC.

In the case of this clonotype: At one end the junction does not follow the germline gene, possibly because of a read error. The CDR3 nucleotides are TGTGCCAGCAGCGTAGTCGGCACAGATACGCAGAATTTC. Translated: CASSVVGTDTQNF. The chain employs TRBV9 and TRBJ2-3; D is undetermined. CDR1 and CDR2 (germline): SGDLS, YYNGEE. CDR3 size: 13 residues.

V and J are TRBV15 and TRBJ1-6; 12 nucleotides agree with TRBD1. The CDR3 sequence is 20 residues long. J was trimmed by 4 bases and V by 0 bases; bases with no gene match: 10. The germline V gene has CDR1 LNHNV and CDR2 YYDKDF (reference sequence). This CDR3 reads CATSRDRGTGGPGYNSPLHF. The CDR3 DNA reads TGTGCCACCAGCAGAGATCGCGGGACAGGGGGCCCGGGATATAATTCACCCCTCCACTTT. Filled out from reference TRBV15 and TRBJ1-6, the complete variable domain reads DAMVIQNPRYQVTQFGKPVTLSCSQTLNHNVMYWYQQKSSQAPKLLFHYYDKDFNNEADTPDNFQSRRPNTSFCFLDIRSPGLGDTAMYLCATSRDRGTGGPGYNSPLHFGNGTRLTVT.

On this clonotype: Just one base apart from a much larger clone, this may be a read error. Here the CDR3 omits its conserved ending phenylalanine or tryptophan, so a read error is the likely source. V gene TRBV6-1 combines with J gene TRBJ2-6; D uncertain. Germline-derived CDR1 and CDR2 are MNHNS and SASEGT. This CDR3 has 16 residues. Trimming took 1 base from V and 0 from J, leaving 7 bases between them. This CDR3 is CASSEGPLSGANVLTL. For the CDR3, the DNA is TGTGCCAGCAGTGAAGGGCCTCTCTCTGGGGCCAACGTCCTGACTCTC.

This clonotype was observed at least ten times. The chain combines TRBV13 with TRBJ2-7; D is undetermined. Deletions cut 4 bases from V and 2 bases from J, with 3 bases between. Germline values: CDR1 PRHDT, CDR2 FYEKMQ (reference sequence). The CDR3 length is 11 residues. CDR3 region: CASSYAYEQYF. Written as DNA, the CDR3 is TGTGCCAGCAGCTACGCCTACGAGCAGTACTTC.

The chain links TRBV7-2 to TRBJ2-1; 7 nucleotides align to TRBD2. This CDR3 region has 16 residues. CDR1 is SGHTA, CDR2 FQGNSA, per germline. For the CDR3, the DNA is TGTGCTAGAGATAGCGGAGGGGACTATTCCTACAATGAGCAGTTCTTC. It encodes CARDSGGDYSYNEQFF.

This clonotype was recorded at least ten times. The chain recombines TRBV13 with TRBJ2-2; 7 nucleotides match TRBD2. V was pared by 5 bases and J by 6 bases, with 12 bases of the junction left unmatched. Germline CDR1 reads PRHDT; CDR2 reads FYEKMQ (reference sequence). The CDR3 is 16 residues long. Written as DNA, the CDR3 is TGTGCCAGCAGCCCCAGTTGGGGGGAGGGATCCGGGGAGCTGTTTTTT. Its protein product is CASSPSWGEGSGELFF.

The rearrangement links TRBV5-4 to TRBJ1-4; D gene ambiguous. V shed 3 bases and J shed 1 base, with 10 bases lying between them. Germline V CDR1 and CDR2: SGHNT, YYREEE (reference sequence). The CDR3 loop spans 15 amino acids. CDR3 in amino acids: CASSSARITNEKLFF. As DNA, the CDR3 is TGTGCCAGCAGCTCGGCAAGGATAACTAATGAAAAACTGTTTTTT.

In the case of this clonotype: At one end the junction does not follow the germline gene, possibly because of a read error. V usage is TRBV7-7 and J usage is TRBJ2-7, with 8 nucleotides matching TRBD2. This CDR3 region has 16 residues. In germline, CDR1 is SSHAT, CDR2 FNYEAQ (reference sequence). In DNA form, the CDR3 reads TGTGCTAGCAGCTTGGGGCCTAGCGGGTTAAGTTACGAGCAGTACTTC. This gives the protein CASSLGPSGLSYEQYF. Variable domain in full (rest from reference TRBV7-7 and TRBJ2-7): GAGVSQSPRYKVTKRGQDVTLRCDPISSHATLYWYQQALGQGPEFLTYFNYEAQPDKSGLPSDRFSAERPEGSISTLTIQRTEQRDSAMYRCASSLGPSGLSYEQYFGPGTRLTVT.

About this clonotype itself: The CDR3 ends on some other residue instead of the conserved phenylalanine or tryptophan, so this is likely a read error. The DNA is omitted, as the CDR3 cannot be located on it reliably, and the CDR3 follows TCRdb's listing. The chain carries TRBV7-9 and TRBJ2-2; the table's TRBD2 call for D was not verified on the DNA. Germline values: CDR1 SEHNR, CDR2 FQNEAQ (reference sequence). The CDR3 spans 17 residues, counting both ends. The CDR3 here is CASSLGGLAGDTGELLL.